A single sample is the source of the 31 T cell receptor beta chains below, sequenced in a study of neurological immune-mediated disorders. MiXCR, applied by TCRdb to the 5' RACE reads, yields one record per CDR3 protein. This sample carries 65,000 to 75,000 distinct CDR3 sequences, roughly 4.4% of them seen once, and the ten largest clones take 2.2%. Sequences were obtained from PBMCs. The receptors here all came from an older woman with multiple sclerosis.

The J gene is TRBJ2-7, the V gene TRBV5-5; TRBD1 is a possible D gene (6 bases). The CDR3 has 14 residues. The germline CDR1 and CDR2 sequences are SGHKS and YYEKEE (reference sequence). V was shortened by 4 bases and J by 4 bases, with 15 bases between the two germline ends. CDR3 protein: CASSRDKGTYEQYF. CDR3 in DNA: TGTGCCAGCAGCCGGGACAAGGGAACATACGAGCAGTACTTC.

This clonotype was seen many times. CDR3 protein: CASSLMRENTGELFF. The CDR3 region has the DNA TGTGCCAGCAGCTTAATGCGGGAGAACACCGGGGAGCTGTTTTTT. This chain uses TRBV7-9 with TRBJ2-2; D is perhaps TRBD2 (6 bases). CDR3 length: 15 amino acids. Germline V lookup: CDR1 SEHNR, CDR2 FQNEAQ (reference sequence). V lost 2 bases and J 1 base, leaving 8 bases between the germline ends.

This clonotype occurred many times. CDR3 residues: CASSGNRIIGTEAFF. CDR3 nucleotide sequence: TGTGCCAGCAGTGGGAACAGGATTATAGGCACTGAAGCTTTCTTT. The chain combines TRBV27 with TRBJ1-1, with a tentative D call TRBD1 (5 bases). The CDR3 is 15 residues long. Trimming stripped 5 bases from V and 4 bases from J, with 17 bases between. The germline CDR1 and CDR2 sequences are MNHEY and SMNVEV (reference sequence).

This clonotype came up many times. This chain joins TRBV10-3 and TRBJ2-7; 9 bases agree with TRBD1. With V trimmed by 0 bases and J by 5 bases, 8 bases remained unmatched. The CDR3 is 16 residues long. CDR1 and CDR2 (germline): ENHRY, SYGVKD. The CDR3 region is CAISESRGTGPHEQYF. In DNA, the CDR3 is TGTGCCATCAGTGAGTCGAGGGGGACAGGGCCCCACGAGCAGTACTTC.

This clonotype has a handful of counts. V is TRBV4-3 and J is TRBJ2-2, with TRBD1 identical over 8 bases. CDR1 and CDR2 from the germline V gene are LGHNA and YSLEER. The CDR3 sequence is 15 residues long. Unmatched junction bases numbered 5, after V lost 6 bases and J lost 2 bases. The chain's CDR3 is CASRKDRVNTGELFF. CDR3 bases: TGCGCCAGCAGAAAGGACAGGGTAAACACCGGGGAGCTGTTTTTT.

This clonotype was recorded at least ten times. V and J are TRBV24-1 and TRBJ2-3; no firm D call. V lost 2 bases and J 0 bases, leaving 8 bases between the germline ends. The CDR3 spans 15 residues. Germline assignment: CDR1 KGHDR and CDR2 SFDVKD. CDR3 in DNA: TGTGCCACCAGTGATTCGGCTACTAGCACAGATACGCAGTATTTT. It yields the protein CATSDSATSTDTQYF.

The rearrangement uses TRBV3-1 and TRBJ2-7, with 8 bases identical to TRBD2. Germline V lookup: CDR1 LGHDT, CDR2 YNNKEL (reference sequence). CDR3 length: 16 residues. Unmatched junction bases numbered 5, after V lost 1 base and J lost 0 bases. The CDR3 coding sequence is TGTGCCAGCAGCCAAGGAATCACTAGCGGCTCCTACGAGCAGTACTTC. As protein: CASSQGITSGSYEQYF.

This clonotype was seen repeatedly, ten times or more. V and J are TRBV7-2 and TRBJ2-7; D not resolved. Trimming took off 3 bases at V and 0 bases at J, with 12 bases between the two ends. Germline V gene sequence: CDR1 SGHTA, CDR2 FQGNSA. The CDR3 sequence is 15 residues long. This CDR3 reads CASSLGTQSSYEQYF. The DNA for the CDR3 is TGTGCCAGCAGCTTGGGAACTCAGAGCTCCTACGAGCAGTACTTC.

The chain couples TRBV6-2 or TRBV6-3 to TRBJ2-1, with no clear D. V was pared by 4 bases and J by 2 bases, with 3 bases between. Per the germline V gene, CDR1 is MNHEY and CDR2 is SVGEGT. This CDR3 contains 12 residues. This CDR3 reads CASSLTYNEQFF. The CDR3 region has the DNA TGTGCCAGCAGTTTAACCTACAATGAGCAGTTCTTC.

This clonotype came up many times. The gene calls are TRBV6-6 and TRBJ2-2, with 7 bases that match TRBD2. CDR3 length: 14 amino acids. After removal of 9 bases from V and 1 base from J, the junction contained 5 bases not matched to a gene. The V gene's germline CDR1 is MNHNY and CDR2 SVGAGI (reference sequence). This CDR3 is CASRLAMNTGELFF. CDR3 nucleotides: TGTGCCAGTCGACTAGCCATGAACACCGGGGAGCTGTTTTTT.

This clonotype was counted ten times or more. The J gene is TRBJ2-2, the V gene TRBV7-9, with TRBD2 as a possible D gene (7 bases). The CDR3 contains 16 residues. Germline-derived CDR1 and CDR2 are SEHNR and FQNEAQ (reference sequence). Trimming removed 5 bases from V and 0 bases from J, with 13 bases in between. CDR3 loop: CASSPRGGSNTGELFF. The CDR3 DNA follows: TGTGCCAGCAGCCCTAGGGGGGGCTCGAACACCGGGGAGCTGTTTTTT.

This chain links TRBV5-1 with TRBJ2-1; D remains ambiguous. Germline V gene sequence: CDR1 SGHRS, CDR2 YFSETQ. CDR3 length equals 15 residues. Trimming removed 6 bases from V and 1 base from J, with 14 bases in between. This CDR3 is CASTLGAVSYNEQFF. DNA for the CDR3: TGCGCCAGCACCCTAGGTGCGGTTTCCTACAATGAGCAGTTCTTC.

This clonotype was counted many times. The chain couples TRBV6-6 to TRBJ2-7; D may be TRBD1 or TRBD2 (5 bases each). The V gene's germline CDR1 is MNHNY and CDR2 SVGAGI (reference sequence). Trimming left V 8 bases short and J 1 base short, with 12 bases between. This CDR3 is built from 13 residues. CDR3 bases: TGTGCCAGCCGGGACGGAACTTCCTACGAGCAGTACTTC. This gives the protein CASRDGTSYEQYF.

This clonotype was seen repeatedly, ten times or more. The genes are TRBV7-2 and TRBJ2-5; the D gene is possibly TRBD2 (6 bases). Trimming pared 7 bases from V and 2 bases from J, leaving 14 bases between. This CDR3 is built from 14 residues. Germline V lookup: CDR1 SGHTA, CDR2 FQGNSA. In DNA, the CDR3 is TGTGCCAGCAAAAGCGGAGGGAAACAAGAGACCCAGTACTTC. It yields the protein CASKSGGKQETQYF. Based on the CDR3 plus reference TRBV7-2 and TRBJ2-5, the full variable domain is GAGVSQSPSNKVTEKGKDVELRCDPISGHTALYWYRQSLGQGLEFLIYFQGNSAPDKSGLPSDRFSAERTGGSVSTLTIQRTQQEDSAVYLCASKSGGKQETQYFGPGTRLLVL.

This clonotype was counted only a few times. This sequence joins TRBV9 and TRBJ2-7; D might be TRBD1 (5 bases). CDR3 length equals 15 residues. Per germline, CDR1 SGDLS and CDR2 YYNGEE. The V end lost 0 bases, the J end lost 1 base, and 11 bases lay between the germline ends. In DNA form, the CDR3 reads TGTGCCAGCAGCGTAGACGGAGACAGTTCCTACGAGCAGTACTTC. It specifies CASSVDGDSSYEQYF.

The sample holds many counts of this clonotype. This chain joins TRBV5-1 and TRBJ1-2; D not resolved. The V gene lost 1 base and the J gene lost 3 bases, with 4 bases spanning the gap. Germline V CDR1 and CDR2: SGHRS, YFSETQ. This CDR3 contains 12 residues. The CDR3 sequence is CASSLTDYGYTF. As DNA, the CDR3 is TGCGCCAGCAGCTTGACAGACTATGGCTACACCTTC.

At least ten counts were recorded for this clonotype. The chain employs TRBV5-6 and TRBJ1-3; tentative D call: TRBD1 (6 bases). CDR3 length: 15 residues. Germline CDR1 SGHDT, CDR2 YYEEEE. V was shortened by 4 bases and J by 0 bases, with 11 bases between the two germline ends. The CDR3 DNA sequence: TGTGCCAGCAGCGCTTACAGGGCCTCTGGAAACACCATATATTTT. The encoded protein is CASSAYRASGNTIYF.

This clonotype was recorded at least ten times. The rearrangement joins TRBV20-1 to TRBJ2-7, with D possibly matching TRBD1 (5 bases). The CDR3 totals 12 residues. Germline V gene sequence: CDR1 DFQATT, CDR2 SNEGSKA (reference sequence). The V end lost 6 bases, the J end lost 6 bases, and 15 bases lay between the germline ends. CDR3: CSAQGIRGEQYF. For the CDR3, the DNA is TGCAGTGCCCAGGGAATTCGTGGCGAGCAGTACTTC.

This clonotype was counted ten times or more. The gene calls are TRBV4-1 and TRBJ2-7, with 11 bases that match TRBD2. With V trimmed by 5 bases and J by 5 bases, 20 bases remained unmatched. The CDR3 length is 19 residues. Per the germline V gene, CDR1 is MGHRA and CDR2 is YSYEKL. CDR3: CASSVTVPGTSGILNEQYF. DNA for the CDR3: TGCGCCAGCAGCGTAACCGTTCCGGGGACTAGCGGTATTCTAAACGAGCAGTACTTC.

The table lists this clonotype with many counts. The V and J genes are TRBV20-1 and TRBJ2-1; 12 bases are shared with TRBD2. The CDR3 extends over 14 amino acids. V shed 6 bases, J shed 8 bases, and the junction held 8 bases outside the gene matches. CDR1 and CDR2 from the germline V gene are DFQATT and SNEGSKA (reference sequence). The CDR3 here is CSARLAGVTDEQFF. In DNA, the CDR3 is TGCAGTGCGCGACTAGCGGGAGTGACCGATGAGCAGTTCTTC.

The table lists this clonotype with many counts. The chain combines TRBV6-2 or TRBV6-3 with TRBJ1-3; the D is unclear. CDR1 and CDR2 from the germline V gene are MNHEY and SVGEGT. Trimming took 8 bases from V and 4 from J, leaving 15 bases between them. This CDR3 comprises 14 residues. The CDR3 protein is CASVRSSSGNTIYF. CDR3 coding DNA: TGTGCCAGCGTCCGAAGCTCCTCCGGAAACACCATATATTTT.

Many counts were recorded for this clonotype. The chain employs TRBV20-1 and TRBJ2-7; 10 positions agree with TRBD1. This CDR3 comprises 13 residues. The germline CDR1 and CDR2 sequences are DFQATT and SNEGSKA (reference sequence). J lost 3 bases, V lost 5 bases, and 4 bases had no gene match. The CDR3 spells CSAFRDRGYEQYF. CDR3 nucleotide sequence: TGCAGTGCTTTCCGGGACAGGGGCTACGAGCAGTACTTC.

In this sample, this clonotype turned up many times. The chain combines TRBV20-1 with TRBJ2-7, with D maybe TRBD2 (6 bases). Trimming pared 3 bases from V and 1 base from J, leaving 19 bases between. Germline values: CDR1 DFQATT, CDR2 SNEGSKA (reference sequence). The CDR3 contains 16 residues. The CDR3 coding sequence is TGCAGTGCTAGTTTTCGAGGAGCGGGTTTTTCCTACGAGCAGTACTTC. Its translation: CSASFRGAGFSYEQYF.

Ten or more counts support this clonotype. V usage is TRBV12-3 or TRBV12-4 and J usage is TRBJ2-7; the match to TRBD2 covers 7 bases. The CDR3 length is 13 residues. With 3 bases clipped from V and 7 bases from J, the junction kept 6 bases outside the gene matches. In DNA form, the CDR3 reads TGTGCCAGCAGTTTGGCGGGAGCGGGGGAGCAGTACTTC. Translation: CASSLAGAGEQYF.

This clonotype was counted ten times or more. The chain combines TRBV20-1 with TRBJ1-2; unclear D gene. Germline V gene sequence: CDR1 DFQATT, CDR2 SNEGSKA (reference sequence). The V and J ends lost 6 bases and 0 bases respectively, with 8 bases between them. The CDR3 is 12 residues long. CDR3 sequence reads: CSAARTNYGYTF. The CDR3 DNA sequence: TGCAGTGCGGCCCGAACTAACTATGGCTACACCTTC.

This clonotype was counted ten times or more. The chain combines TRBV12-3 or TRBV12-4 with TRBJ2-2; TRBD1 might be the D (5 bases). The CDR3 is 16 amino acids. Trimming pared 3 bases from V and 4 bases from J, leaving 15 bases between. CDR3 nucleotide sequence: TGTGCCAGCAGTTTGGTAGGCAGGGAAGGCACCGGGGAGCTGTTTTTT. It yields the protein CASSLVGREGTGELFF.

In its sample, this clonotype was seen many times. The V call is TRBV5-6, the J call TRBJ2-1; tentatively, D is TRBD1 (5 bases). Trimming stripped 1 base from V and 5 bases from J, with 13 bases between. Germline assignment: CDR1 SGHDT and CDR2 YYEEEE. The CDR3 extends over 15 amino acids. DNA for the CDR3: TGTGCCAGCAGCTTGCACAGGCTTCGCGACAATGAGCAGTTCTTC. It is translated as CASSLHRLRDNEQFF.

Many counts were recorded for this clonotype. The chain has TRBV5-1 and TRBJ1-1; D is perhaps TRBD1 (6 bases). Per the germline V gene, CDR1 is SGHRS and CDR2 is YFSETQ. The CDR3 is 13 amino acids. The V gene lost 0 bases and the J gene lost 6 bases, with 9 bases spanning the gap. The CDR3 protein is CASSLVGGPEAFF. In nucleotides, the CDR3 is TGCGCCAGCAGCTTGGTGGGGGGCCCTGAAGCTTTCTTT.

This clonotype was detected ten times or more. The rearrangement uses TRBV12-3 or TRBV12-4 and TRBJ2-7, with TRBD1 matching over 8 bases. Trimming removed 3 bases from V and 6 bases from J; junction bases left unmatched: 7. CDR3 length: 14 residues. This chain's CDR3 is CASSFPGTGREQYF. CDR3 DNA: TGTGCCAGCAGTTTTCCCGGGACAGGTCGCGAGCAGTACTTC.

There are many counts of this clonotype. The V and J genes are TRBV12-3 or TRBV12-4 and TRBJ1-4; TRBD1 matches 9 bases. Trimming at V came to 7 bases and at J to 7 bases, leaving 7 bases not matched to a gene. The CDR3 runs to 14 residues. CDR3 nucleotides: TGTGCCAGCACCCGGGGACAGGGAGGTGAAAAACTGTTTTTT. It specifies CASTRGQGGEKLFF.

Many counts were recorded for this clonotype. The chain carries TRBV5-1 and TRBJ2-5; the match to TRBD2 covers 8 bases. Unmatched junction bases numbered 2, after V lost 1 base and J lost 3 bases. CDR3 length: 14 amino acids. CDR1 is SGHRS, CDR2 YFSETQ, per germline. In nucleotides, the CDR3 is TGCGCCAGCAGCTTGCGGGGGGGCGAAGAGACCCAGTACTTC. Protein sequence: CASSLRGGEETQYF.